This TCR beta chain was profiled in a study of T cells in Graves' hyperthyroidism and ophthalmopathy. Whole-study results and caveats: Stable hyperthyroidism was separated from ophthalmopathy by a model based on 13 V-J features.

Amplified regions were TCR beta CDR3 sequences from RNA transcripts. HTBI primers were the set used in a first-round RT-PCR of the TCR CDR3. TCRdb re-analysed the multiplex PCR reads in MiXCR, keeping a single row per CDR3 protein. This sample has approximately 600,000 distinct CDR3 sequences, with roughly 15% found just once. The study defined stable Graves' hyperthyroidism as no ophthalmopathy progression within 18 months. Each diagnosis was grounded in clinical symptoms, serum thyroxine and TRAb, thyroid ultrasound, and orbital computed tomography. Germline-derived CDR1 and CDR2 are MDHEN and SYDVKM. With V trimmed by 3 bases and J by 7 bases, 8 bases remained unmatched. The CDR3 spans 15 residues. Notes on this clonotype: Its target is not known.

The receptor was isolated from a woman in her 30s with Graves' hyperthyroidism. The sequencing sample was made of blood. The V and J genes are TRBV28 and TRBJ1-5; 8 bases agree with TRBD1. CDR3 region: CASSFGQGLWQPQHF. DNA for the CDR3: TGTGCCAGCAGTTTCGGACAGGGACTTTGGCAGCCCCAGCATTTT.